This T cell receptor (beta chain) was recorded in a study of OX40 agonist ivuxolimab in advanced cancers. This table comes from immunoSEQ multiplex PCR, and its TCRdb copy is limited to in-frame clones, with some not included. The repertoire consists of roughly 17,000 clones, with 78% occurring once and the leading ten covering roughly 30%. About this clone itself: One end of the junction varies from germline; a read error may be responsible.

This CDR3 is built from 14 residues. CDR1 is SQVTM, CDR2 ANQGSEA, per germline. This chain connects TRBV29-1 to TRBJ1-2; weak D call: TRBD1 (5 bases). This receptor was obtained from an adult with an advanced solid tumor such as melanoma, head and neck, liver or kidney cancer. The material was CD4+ or CD8+ T cells sorted from blood, obtained in a trial of the OX40 agonist ivuxolimab. The CDR3 loop reads CSFEEPGSYYGYTF. Written as DNA, the CDR3 is TGCAGCTTTGAGGAGCCAGGGTCGTACTATGGCTACACCTTC. The whole variable domain, filled in from reference TRBV29-1 and TRBJ1-2, reads SAVISQKPSRDICQRGTSLTIQCQVDSQVTMMFWYRQQPGQSLTLIATANQGSEATYESGFVIDKFPISRPNLTFSTLTVSNMSPEDSSIYLCSFEEPGSYYGYTFGSGTRLTVV.